This T cell receptor beta chain appears in the sequencing data of a study of cytomegalovirus exposure and HLA in healthy donors. General observations from the study: When analyzed later, the rates of TCR association showed variation by HLA locus, with DRB1 the most and HLA-C the fewest. There were some public TCRs occurring in many donors, but most TCR sequences were rare. There were some V segments, including TRBV6-2 and TRBV6-3, excluded as indistinguishable.

The CDR3 is 16 residues long. Germline CDR1 is MNHEY and CDR2 is SVGAGI. The V and J ends lost 0 bases and 0 bases, in that order; junction bases with no gene match: 1. This clone was observed a handful of times. Its specificity is not known. Each donor's status was that of a healthy bone marrow donor. The PCR used 60 Vbeta and 13 Jbeta primers. Clones were sequenced by immunoSEQ multiplex PCR, and TCRdb holds only the in-frame ones, with some missing. The table records 130,000 to 150,000 clones, approximately 81% of them present only once. Sequencing used PBMCs. This TCR was recovered from a woman aged 40 to 49 in good health and CMV-seropositive. The chain links TRBV6-5 to TRBJ2-2; 7 nucleotides line up with TRBD1. In DNA, the CDR3 is TGTGCCAGCAGTTACTCTACAGGGGCGAACACCGGGGAGCTGTTTTTT. Translated: CASSYSTGANTGELFF.